This TCR beta chain originates from a study of CD8 T cells in Susac syndrome (dated by TCRdb to the late 2010s). With regard to the full study: The study used repertoire sequencing to test whether antigen drove CD8+ T cell activation and differentiation in Susac syndrome. The clonality of the CD8+ T cell repertoire was compared across some eleven healthy donors, some 14 Susac syndrome patients and 15 multiple sclerosis patients.

RNA was extracted using the RNeasy kit, and about 0.45 to 1 ug of the RNA was reverse transcribed with random hexamers. The immunoSEQ multiplex PCR assay, which covers 54 Vbeta and 13 Jbeta segments, was used to amplify TCR beta CDR3 regions. To correct PCR amplification bias, a synthetic template baseline was used for both primer optimization and computational correction. In the paper's pipeline: Reads were annotated to V, D and J genes per IMGT and analyzed with immunoSEQ Analyzer, keeping only productive sequences. Clonality was computed as one minus Shannon entropy normalized by log2 of the number of productive unique sequences. Public and private clones were assessed among the 100 most prevalent clones of each patient and control. Clones were defined as Susac-specific when absent from the healthy and MS cohorts, from approximately 1,100 published viral clones and from other ImmuneACCESS disease sequences. Clones were called with MiXCR by TCRdb after fastp trimmed the public reads at Q25, and only in-frame beta chains were retained. Merged by CDR3 protein, the rows form single entries marked with the most common genes and DNA. The V and J calls shown here were made by TCRdb, not taken from the authors' results. The sample table holds some 130,000 distinct CDR3 sequences, of which around 75% were seen once. 0.51% of the sample goes to the ten largest clones.

V and J lose 3 bases and 0 bases, and a span of 15 bases separates them. The CDR3 measures 17 amino acids from cysteine to phenylalanine. Here the CDR3 DNA is all that survives: 51 bases in frame from base 1. From the germline V gene (reference sequence), CDR1 is MNHEY and CDR2 is SMNVEV. Overall results and qualifications from the work: The number of individuals in the TCR sequencing and HLA analysis was recognized as being relatively small.

Peripheral blood CD8+ and CD4+ T cells from healthy donors, Susac syndrome patients and multiple sclerosis patients were profiled by high-throughput TCR beta sequencing. Treatment-naive patients with stable or active relapsing-remitting disease fulfilling revised McDonald criteria were used as multiple sclerosis controls. Bulk CD8+ and CD4+ T cells were purified magnetically by negative isolation, whereas CD8+ TEMRA cells were enriched by FACS. Blood was collected in EDTA tubes and processed within 24 hours, with PBMCs isolated through density gradient centrifugation. PBMCs intended for TCR sequencing were cryopreserved in liquid nitrogen and were subsequently thawed in a 37 degrees C water bath. A purity of at least 90% was achieved for sorted or isolated CD4+, CD8+ and CD8+ TEMRA cells. For this clonotype: This clone's antigen is unknown. No base qualities exist here, and no much larger clone lies one base off it.

The source of this sequence is a human donor with multiple sclerosis. Sample: CD8+ T cells from PBMCs. Here the chain combines TRBV27 and TRBJ1-5; the D segment could be TRBD1, given 5 matching bases. CDR3 reads: CASSFSGTAYSNQPQHF. The DNA sequence is as follows: TGTGCCAGCAGTTTCTCGGGGACGGCGTATAGCAATCAGCCCCAGCATTTT.